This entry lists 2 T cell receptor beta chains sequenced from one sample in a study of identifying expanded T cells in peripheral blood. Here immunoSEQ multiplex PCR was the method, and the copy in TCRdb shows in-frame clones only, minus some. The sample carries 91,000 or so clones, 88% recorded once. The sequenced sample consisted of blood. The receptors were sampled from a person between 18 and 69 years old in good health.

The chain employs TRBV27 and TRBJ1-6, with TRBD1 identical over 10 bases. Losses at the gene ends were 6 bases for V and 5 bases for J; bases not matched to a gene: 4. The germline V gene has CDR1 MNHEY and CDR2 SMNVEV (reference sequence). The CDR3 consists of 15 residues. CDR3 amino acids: CASRGQGSNNSPLHF. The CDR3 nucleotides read TGTGCCAGCAGGGGACAGGGGTCGAATAATTCACCCCTCCACTTT.

In DNA form, the CDR3 reads TGTGCCTGGAGTCTCACTAGCGGGATTTACCAAGAGACCCAGTACTTC. As protein: CAWSLTSGIYQETQYF. V and J are TRBV30 and TRBJ2-5; 10 bases agree with TRBD2. CDR3 length: 16 amino acids. The germline CDR1 and CDR2 sequences are GTSNPN and SVGIG (reference sequence). With V trimmed by 2 bases and J by 0 bases, 6 bases remained unmatched.